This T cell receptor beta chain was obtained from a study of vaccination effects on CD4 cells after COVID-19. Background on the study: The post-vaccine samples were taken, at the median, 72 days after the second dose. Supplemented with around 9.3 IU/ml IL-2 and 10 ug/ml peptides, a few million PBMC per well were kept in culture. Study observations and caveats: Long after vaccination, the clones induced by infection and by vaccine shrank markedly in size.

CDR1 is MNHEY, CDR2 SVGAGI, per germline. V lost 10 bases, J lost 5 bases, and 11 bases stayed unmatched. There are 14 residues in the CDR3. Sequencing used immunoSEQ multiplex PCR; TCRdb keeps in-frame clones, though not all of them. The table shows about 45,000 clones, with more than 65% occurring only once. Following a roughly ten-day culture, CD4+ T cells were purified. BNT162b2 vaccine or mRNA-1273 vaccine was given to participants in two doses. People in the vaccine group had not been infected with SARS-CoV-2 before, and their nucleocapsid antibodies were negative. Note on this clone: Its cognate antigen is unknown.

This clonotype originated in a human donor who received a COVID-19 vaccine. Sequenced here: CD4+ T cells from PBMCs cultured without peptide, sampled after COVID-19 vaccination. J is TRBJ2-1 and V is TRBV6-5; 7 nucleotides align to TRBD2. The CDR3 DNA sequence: TGTGCCATCAACCGGGGGGACGCAAACAATGAGCAGTTCTTC. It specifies CAINRGDANNEQFF.